This entry lists 30 T cell receptor beta chains sequenced from one sample in a study of blood T cell repertoires in COVID-19. Clones were read by immunoSEQ multiplex PCR, and TCRdb kept only the in-frame ones, dropping some. The sample lists some 200,000 clones; about nine tenths were seen once. Sequencing used peripheral blood. These receptor sequences come from a man older than 75 with acute or convalescent COVID-19.

The gene calls are TRBV18 and TRBJ1-3, with D perhaps matching TRBD1 (5 bases). Per the germline V gene, CDR1 is KGHSH and CDR2 is LQKENI. Trimming took off 3 bases at V and 1 base at J, with 13 bases between the two ends. The CDR3 sequence is 16 residues long. The chain's CDR3 is CASSPGSPGSGNTIYF. The CDR3 region has the DNA TGTGCCAGCTCACCTGGTTCTCCAGGGTCTGGAAACACCATATATTTT.

CDR3 coding DNA: TGCGCCAGCAGCAAAGGCCACGGGACAGACTACGAGCAGTACTTC. Amino acids: CASSKGHGTDYEQYF. The J gene is TRBJ2-7, the V gene TRBV4-1; 7 bases match TRBD1. Per germline, CDR1 MGHRA and CDR2 YSYEKL. CDR3 length: 15 amino acids. V shed 5 bases, J shed 3 bases, and the junction held 10 bases outside the gene matches.

The chain has TRBV7-3 and TRBJ2-3; D call uncertain. Per germline, CDR1 SGHTA and CDR2 FQGTGA. V lost 2 bases and J 3 bases, leaving 9 bases between the germline ends. This CDR3 comprises 14 residues. CDR3 residues: CASSLGAVTDTQYF. Here the CDR3 DNA reads TGTGCCAGCAGCTTAGGAGCTGTAACAGATACGCAGTATTTT.

J is TRBJ1-1 and V is TRBV5-4; D is possibly TRBD1 (5 bases). Trimming took 0 bases from V and 0 from J, leaving 9 bases between them. CDR1 is SGHNT and CDR2 is YYREEE in the germline V gene (reference sequence). CDR3 length equals 15 residues. CDR3 DNA sequence: TGTGCCAGCAGCTTGGAGGGGACTATGAACACTGAAGCTTTCTTT. Amino acids: CASSLEGTMNTEAFF.

The gene calls are TRBV19 and TRBJ2-5, with no clear D. Trimming removed 8 bases at V and 8 bases at J, with 15 bases between. The CDR3 is 12 amino acids. Germline-derived CDR1 and CDR2 are LNHDA and SQIVND (reference sequence). The CDR3 DNA follows: TGTGCCAGTCGCACCCCTAGTAGCACCCAGTACTTC. Encoded protein: CASRTPSSTQYF.

A word on this clone: The junction does not match germline at one end; this may be a read error. The V gene is TRBV7-7, the J gene TRBJ2-1; 7 positions agree with TRBD1. The germline gives CDR1 SSHAT, CDR2 FNYEAQ (reference sequence). This CDR3 contains 14 residues. DNA for the CDR3: TGTGCTAGCAGCCGGGGACAGAGCTACAATGAGCAGTTCTTC. The encoded protein is CASSRGQSYNEQFF.

This rearrangement joins TRBV5-1 to TRBJ1-4, with 7 nucleotides matching TRBD1. Trimming cost V 4 bases and J 5 bases; bases outside gene matches: 5. CDR1 and CDR2 (germline): SGHRS, YFSETQ. The CDR3 is 14 residues long. The CDR3 nucleotides are TGCGCCAGCAGCCTGGGACAGCCCAATGAAAAACTGTTTTTT. Its translation: CASSLGQPNEKLFF. Full variable domain (outside the CDR3, taken from reference TRBV5-1 and TRBJ1-4): KAGVTQTPRYLIKTRGQQVTLSCSPISGHRSVSWYQQTPGQGLQFLFEYFSETQRNKGNFPGRFSGRQFSNSRSEMNVSTLELGDSALYLCASSLGQPNEKLFFGSGTQLSVL.

In its sample, this clone was seen once. This chain uses TRBV7-2 with TRBJ2-1; 9 bases line up with TRBD2. Germline CDR1 is SGHTA and CDR2 is FQGNSA. The CDR3 spans 16 residues. V lost 6 bases to trimming and J lost 7 bases; unmatched junction nucleotides: 13. The CDR3 nucleotides read TGTGCCAGCAGTCCCTTGTTAGCGGGAGTGAAAAATGAGCAGTTCTTC. It codes for CASSPLLAGVKNEQFF.

This clone was counted only a few times. This rearrangement joins TRBV30 to TRBJ2-3; a weak D match, TRBD2 (6 bases). CDR3 length equals 15 residues. V was shortened by 2 bases and J by 1 base, with 13 bases between the two germline ends. CDR1 is GTSNPN, CDR2 SVGIG, per germline (reference sequence). This CDR3 is CAWSRTITGTDTQYF. As DNA, the CDR3 is TGTGCCTGGAGTAGGACTATTACAGGCACAGATACGCAGTATTTT.

The rearrangement uses TRBV28 and TRBJ1-5; 8 bases fit TRBD1. Germline-derived CDR1 and CDR2 are MDHEN and SYDVKM. The J segment lost 0 bases and the V segment lost 6 bases, leaving 13 bases of the junction unmatched. This CDR3 has 18 residues. The CDR3 region has the DNA TGTGCCAGCAGATCAACAGGGGGTGGGGGTTATAGCAATCAGCCCCAGCATTTT. Amino acid sequence: CASRSTGGGGYSNQPQHF.

The V and J genes are TRBV7-9 and TRBJ2-3; a possible D gene is TRBD1 (6 bases). The germline CDR1 and CDR2 sequences are SEHNR and FQNEAQ (reference sequence). With 5 bases removed from V and 0 bases from J, the gap between germline ends came to 12 bases. This CDR3 has 15 amino acids. CDR3 region: CASSTTRGSTDTQYF. The DNA for the CDR3 is TGTGCCAGCAGCACAACCAGGGGTAGCACAGATACGCAGTATTTT.

The chain recombines TRBV5-1 with TRBJ2-5; D may be TRBD1 (6 bases). Trimming cost V 0 bases and J 4 bases, with 10 bases left between them. Germline V CDR1 and CDR2: SGHRS, YFSETQ. The CDR3 totals 14 residues. CDR3 amino acids: CASSLDTGPETQYF. The CDR3 DNA sequence: TGCGCCAGCAGCTTGGATACAGGGCCAGAGACCCAGTACTTC. Combining the CDR3 with reference TRBV5-1 and TRBJ2-5 gives the whole variable domain KAGVTQTPRYLIKTRGQQVTLSCSPISGHRSVSWYQQTPGQGLQFLFEYFSETQRNKGNFPGRFSGRQFSNSRSEMNVSTLELGDSALYLCASSLDTGPETQYFGPGTRLLVL.

V is TRBV19 and J is TRBJ2-1; D is unresolved. CDR1 LNHDA and CDR2 SQIVND come from the germline V gene (reference sequence). Trimming cost V 6 bases and J 8 bases, with 14 bases left between them. The CDR3 totals 13 residues. The DNA of the CDR3 is TGTGCCAGTAGCAAACGACGCGGCGATGAGCAGTTCTTC. Its translation: CASSKRRGDEQFF.

This chain uses TRBV7-2 with TRBJ2-6; 8 nucleotides align to TRBD2. V lost 6 bases to trimming and J lost 4 bases; unmatched junction nucleotides: 11. The CDR3 is 17 amino acids. Germline loops: CDR1 SGHTA, CDR2 FQGNSA. The CDR3 reads CASSSVGLASGANVLTF. CDR3 sequence (DNA): TGTGCCAGCAGTTCCGTTGGACTAGCTTCGGGGGCCAACGTCCTGACTTTC. Full variable domain (missing parts from reference TRBV7-2 and TRBJ2-6): GAGVSQSPSNKVTEKGKDVELRCDPISGHTALYWYRQSLGQGLEFLIYFQGNSAPDKSGLPSDRFSAERTGGSVSTLTIQRTQQEDSAVYLCASSSVGLASGANVLTFGAGSRLTVL.

CDR3 sequence (DNA): TGCGCCAGCAGTGTACTAGCGGGAGGCTCTGGGGCCAACGTCCTGACTTTC. It codes for CASSVLAGGSGANVLTF. The V gene is TRBV10-2, the J gene TRBJ2-6, with 12 bases fitting TRBD2. Germline V gene sequence: CDR1 WSHSY, CDR2 SAAADI. Trimming took 4 bases from V and 0 from J; bases not matched to a gene: 1. The CDR3 consists of 17 residues.

This rearrangement joins TRBV18 to TRBJ2-1, with 9 bases matching TRBD1. J was trimmed by 0 bases and V by 2 bases; bases with no gene match: 5. The CDR3 has 17 residues. CDR1 and CDR2 (germline): KGHSH, LQKENI. The CDR3 DNA follows: TGTGCCAGCTCACCAGGGACAGGGATTAGCTCCTACAATGAGCAGTTCTTC. Translating it yields CASSPGTGISSYNEQFF.

The rearrangement uses TRBV7-3 and TRBJ2-1; TRBD2 aligns across 10 bases. V trimming: 5 bases; J trimming: 5 bases; junction bases outside the gene matches: 12. Looked up from germline, CDR1 is SGHTA and CDR2 is FQGTGA. The CDR3 has 17 amino acids. CDR3 in DNA: TGTGCCAGCAGCCCCTACGGCTTCACTAGCGGGAACAATGAGCAGTTCTTC. It is translated as CASSPYGFTSGNNEQFF.

The gene calls are TRBV16 and TRBJ1-4, with D unclear. The germline V gene encodes CDR1 KGHSY and CDR2 FQNENV. The CDR3 length is 15 residues. V lost 2 bases and J lost 3, with 10 bases in between. This CDR3 reads CASSQQSSSNEKLFF. The CDR3, as DNA: TGTGCCAGCAGCCAACAATCCAGTTCTAATGAAAAACTGTTTTTT.

V usage is TRBV30 and J usage is TRBJ1-4; a weak D match, TRBD1 (6 bases). Germline V gene lookup returns CDR1 GTSNPN and CDR2 SVGIG (reference sequence). The V end lost 5 bases, the J end lost 0 bases, and 16 bases lay between the germline ends. The CDR3 totals 16 residues. The CDR3 spells CAWGGARGTTNEKLFF. The CDR3 DNA sequence: TGTGCCTGGGGGGGGGCGAGAGGAACAACTAATGAAAAACTGTTTTTT. The full variable domain, in which reference TRBV30 and TRBJ1-4 provide the parts outside the CDR3, is SQTIHQWPATLVQPVGSPLSLECTVEGTSNPNLYWYRQAAGRGLQLLFYSVGIGQISSEVPQNLSASRPQDRQFILSSKKLLLSDSGFYLCAWGGARGTTNEKLFFGSGTQLSVL.

J is TRBJ1-2 and V is TRBV29-1; a possible D gene is TRBD1 (6 bases). Germline CDR1 is SQVTM and CDR2 is ANQGSEA. CDR3 size: 12 residues. V was pared by 5 bases and J by 4 bases, with 11 bases between. CDR3 coding DNA: TGCAGCGTTTCCCAGGGGAGCTATGGCTACACCTTC. Its translation: CSVSQGSYGYTF.

The chain couples TRBV7-8 to TRBJ1-4; TRBD1 matches at 9 bases. With V trimmed by 1 base and J by 8 bases, 5 bases remained unmatched. Per germline, CDR1 SGHVS and CDR2 FQNEAQ. CDR3 size: 15 residues. The CDR3 region is CASSLDGTGIEKLFF. The CDR3 bases are TGTGCCAGCAGCTTAGACGGGACAGGGATCGAAAAACTGTTTTTT.

The genes are TRBV6-5 and TRBJ1-5; D is unresolved. V was clipped by 5 bases and J by 7 bases, with 18 bases between them. The length of the CDR3 is 15 residues. Germline CDR1 MNHEY, CDR2 SVGAGI. CDR3 sequence: CASSPISGFQQPQHF. The CDR3 region has the DNA TGTGCCAGCAGTCCCATTTCCGGGTTCCAGCAGCCCCAGCATTTT.

This sequence joins TRBV11-2 and TRBJ2-1; weak D call: TRBD2 (6 bases). Germline CDR1 SGHAT, CDR2 FQNNGV. The length of the CDR3 is 16 residues. V dropped 5 bases and J dropped 2 bases, with 16 bases sitting between them. CDR3 DNA sequence: TGTGCCAGCAGCCCAGGTTCGGCGGGAACCTACAATGAGCAGTTCTTC. Translation: CASSPGSAGTYNEQFF.

This chain links TRBV7-6 with TRBJ2-3; 14 nucleotides agree with TRBD2. This CDR3 is 18 amino acids long. The J segment lost 0 bases and the V segment lost 5 bases, leaving 7 bases of the junction unmatched. Germline V gene data show CDR1 as SGHVS and CDR2 as FNYEAQ. In nucleotides, the CDR3 is TGTGCCAGCAGCATTGGGCGGACTAGCGGGGGGAGCACAGATACGCAGTATTTT. Residues: CASSIGRTSGGSTDTQYF.

The chain links TRBV2 to TRBJ1-5, with 9 bases matching TRBD1. V shed 4 bases and J 6 bases; nucleotides not matched to a gene: 10. Germline V gene lookup returns CDR1 SNHLY and CDR2 FYNNEI. This CDR3 comprises 16 residues. DNA for the CDR3: TGTGCCAGCAGTGGCACCGGGACAGGGTTCGTTCAGCCCCAGCATTTT. Its translation: CASSGTGTGFVQPQHF.

The chain joins TRBV27 to TRBJ2-1, with TRBD1 matching over 8 bases. The V segment lost 5 bases and the J segment 6 bases; nucleotides outside the gene matches: 9. This CDR3 contains 15 residues. Germline V gene data show CDR1 as MNHEY and CDR2 as SMNVEV (reference sequence). Here the CDR3 reads CASSRRTGIFNEQFF. CDR3 nucleotides: TGTGCCAGCAGTAGGCGGACAGGGATTTTCAATGAGCAGTTCTTC.

The chain recombines TRBV30 with TRBJ2-5, with unresolved D. The germline V and J ends were trimmed by 5 bases and 5 bases, with 15 bases remaining between them. CDR1 and CDR2 from the germline V gene are GTSNPN and SVGIG (reference sequence). The CDR3 has 13 residues. Here the CDR3 reads CAWQTRLGETQYF. Written as DNA, the CDR3 is TGTGCCTGGCAGACCAGGCTTGGGGAGACCCAGTACTTC.

The chain carries TRBV12-3 or TRBV12-4 and TRBJ2-1; 9 bases are a match to TRBD1. With V trimmed by 4 bases and J by 9 bases, 4 bases remained unmatched. The CDR3 sequence is 13 residues long. In DNA form, the CDR3 reads TGTGCCAGCAGTTCCGAGACAGGGGGTGAGCAGTTCTTC. It is translated as CASSSETGGEQFF.

The V call is TRBV19, the J call TRBJ1-2; maybe TRBD1 (6 bases). The V gene lost 7 bases and the J gene lost 3 bases, with 15 bases spanning the gap. The CDR3 contains 14 residues. Germline lookup yields CDR1 LNHDA and CDR2 SQIVND (reference sequence). This CDR3 is CASTSRGADYGYTF. In nucleotides, the CDR3 is TGTGCCAGTACGTCACGGGGGGCAGACTATGGCTACACCTTC.

The chain employs TRBV3-1 (or the pseudogene TRBV3-2) and TRBJ1-2; no reliable D call. The germline gives CDR1 LGHDT, CDR2 YNNKEL (reference sequence). Trimming took off 1 base at V and 8 bases at J, with 14 bases between the two ends. The CDR3 is 14 residues long. In nucleotides, the CDR3 is TGTGCCAGCAGCCAAGTTGGCGGTCCTTGGGGCTACACCTTC. Its translation is CASSQVGGPWGYTF.